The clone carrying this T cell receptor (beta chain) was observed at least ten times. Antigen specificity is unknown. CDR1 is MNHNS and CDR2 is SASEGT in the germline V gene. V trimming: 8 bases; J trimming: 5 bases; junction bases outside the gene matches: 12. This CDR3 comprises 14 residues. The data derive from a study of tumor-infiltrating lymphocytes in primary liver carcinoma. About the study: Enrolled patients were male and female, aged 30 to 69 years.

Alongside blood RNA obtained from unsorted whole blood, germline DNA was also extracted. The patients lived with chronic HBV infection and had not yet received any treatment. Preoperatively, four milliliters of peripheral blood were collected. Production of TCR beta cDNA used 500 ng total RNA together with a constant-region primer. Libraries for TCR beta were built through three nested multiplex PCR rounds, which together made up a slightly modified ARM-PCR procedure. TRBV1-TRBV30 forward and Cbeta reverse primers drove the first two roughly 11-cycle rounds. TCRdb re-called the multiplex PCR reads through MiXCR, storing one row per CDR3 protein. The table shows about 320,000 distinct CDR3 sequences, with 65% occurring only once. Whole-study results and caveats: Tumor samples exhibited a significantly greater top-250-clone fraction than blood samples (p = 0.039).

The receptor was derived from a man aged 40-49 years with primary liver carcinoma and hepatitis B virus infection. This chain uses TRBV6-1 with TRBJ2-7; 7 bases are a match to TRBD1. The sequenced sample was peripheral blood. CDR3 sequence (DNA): TGTGCCAGCCTGGAAGACAGGGATGCACACGAGCAGTACTTC. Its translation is CASLEDRDAHEQYF.